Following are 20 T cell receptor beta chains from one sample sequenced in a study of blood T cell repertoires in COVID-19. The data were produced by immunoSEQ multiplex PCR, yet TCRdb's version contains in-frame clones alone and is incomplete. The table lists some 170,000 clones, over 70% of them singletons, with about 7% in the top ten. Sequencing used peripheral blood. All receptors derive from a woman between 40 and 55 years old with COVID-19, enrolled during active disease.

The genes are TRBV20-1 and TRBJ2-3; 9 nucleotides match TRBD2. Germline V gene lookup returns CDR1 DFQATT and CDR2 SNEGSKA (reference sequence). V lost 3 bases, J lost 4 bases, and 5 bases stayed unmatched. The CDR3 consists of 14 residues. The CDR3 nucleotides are TGCAGTGCTAGTATAGCGGGAGTTGCAGATACGCAGTATTTT. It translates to CSASIAGVADTQYF.

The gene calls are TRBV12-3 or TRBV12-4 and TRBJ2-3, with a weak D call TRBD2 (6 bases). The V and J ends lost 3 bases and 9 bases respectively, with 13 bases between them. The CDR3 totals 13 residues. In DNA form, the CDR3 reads TGTGCCAGCAGTTTGGATAGCGGAGCCACGCAGTATTTT. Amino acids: CASSLDSGATQYF.

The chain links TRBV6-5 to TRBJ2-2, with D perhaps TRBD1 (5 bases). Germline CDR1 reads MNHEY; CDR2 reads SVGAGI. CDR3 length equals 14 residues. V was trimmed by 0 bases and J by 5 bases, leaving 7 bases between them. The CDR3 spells CASSYSTETGELFF. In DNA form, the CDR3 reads TGTGCCAGCAGTTACTCGACAGAAACCGGGGAGCTGTTTTTT.

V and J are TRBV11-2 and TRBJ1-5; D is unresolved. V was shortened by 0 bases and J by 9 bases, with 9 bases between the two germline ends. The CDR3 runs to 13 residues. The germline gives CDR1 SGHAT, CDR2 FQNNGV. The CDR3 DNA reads TGTGCCAGCAGCTTAGATCCCTTTAGGCCCCAGCATTTT. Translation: CASSLDPFRPQHF.

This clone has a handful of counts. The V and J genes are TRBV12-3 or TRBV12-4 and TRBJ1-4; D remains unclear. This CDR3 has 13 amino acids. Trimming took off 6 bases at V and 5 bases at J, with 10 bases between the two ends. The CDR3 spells CASSLTVNEKLFF. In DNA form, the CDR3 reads TGTGCCAGCAGCCTTACAGTGAATGAAAAACTGTTTTTT.

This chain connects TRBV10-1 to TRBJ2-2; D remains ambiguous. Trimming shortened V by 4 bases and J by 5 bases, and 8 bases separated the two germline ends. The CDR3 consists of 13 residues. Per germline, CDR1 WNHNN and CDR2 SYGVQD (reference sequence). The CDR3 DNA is TGCGCCAGCAGTGGCGGATCTACCGGGGAGCTGTTTTTT. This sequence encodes CASSGGSTGELFF.

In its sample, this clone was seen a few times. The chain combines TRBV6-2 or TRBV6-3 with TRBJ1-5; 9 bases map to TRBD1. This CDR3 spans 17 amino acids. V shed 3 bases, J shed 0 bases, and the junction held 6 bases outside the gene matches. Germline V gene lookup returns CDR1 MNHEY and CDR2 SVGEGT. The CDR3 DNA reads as TGTGCCAGCAGTTATAGGACAGGGGCGTATAGCAATCAGCCCCAGCATTTT. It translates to CASSYRTGAYSNQPQHF.

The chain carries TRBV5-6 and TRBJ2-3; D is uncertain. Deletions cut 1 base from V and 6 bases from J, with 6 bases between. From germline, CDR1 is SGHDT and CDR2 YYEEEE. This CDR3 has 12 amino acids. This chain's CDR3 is CASSLPVDTQYF. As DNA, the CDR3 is TGTGCCAGCAGCTTGCCAGTTGATACGCAGTATTTT.

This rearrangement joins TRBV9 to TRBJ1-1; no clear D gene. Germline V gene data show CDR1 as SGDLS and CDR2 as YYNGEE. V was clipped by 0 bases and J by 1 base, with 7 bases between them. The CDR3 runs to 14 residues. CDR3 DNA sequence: TGTGCCAGCAGCGTAGTACACGAGAACACTGAAGCTTTCTTT. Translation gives CASSVVHENTEAFF.

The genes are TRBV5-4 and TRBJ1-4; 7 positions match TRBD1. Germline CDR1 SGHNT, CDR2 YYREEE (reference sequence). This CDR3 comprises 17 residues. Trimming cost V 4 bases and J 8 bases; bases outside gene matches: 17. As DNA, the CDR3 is TGTGCCAGCAGCGAGAGCAAGACAGGGCCGTTAGACGAAAAACTGTTTTTT. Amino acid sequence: CASSESKTGPLDEKLFF.

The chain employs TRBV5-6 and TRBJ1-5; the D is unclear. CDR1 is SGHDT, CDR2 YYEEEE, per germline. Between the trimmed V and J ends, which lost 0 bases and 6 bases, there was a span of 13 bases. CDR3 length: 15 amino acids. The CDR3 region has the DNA TGTGCCAGCAGCTTGGGCCCCGGGAGGACTCAGCCCCAGCATTTT. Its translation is CASSLGPGRTQPQHF.

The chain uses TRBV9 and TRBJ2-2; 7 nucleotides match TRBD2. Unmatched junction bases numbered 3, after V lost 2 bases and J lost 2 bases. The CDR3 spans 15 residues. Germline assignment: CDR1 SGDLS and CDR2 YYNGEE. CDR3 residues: CASSVSGINTGELFF. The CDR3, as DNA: TGTGCCAGCAGCGTCAGCGGGATTAACACCGGGGAGCTGTTTTTT. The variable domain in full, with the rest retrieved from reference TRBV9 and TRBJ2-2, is DSGVTQTPKHLITATGQRVTLRCSPRSGDLSVYWYQQSLDQGLQFLIQYYNGEERAKGNILERFSAQQFPDLHSELNLSSLELGDSALYFCASSVSGINTGELFFGEGSRLTVL.

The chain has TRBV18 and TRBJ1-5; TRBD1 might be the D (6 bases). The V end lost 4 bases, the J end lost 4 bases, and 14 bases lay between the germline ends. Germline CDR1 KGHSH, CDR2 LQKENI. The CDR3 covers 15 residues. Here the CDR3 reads CASSQQGTKNQPQHF. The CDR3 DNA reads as TGTGCCAGCTCACAACAGGGAACGAAGAATCAGCCCCAGCATTTT. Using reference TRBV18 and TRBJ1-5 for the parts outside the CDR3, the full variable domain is NAGVMQNPRHLVRRRGQEARLRCSPMKGHSHVYWYRQLPEEGLKFMVYLQKENIIDESGMPKERFSAEFPKEGPSILRIQQVVRGDSAAYFCASSQQGTKNQPQHFGDGTRLSIL.

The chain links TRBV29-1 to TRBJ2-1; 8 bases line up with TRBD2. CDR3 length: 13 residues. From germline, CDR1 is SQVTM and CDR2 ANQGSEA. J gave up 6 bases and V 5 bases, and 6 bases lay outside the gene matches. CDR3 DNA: TGCAGCGTTCAAGTGACTAGCGCCAATGAGCAGTTCTTC. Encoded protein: CSVQVTSANEQFF.

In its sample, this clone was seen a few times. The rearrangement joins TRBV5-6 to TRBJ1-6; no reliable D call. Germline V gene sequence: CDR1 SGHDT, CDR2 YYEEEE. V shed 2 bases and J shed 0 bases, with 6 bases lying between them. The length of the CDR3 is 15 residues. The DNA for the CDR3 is TGTGCCAGCAGCTTCAGTGGCTCCTATAATTCACCCCTCCACTTT. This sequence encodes CASSFSGSYNSPLHF.

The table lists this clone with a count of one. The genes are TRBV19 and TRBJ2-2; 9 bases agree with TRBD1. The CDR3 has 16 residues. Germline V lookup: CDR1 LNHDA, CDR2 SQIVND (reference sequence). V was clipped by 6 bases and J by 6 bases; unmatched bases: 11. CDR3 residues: CASRTPGQGRAGELFF. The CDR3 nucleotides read TGTGCCAGTAGAACTCCGGGACAGGGTCGAGCCGGGGAGCTGTTTTTT.

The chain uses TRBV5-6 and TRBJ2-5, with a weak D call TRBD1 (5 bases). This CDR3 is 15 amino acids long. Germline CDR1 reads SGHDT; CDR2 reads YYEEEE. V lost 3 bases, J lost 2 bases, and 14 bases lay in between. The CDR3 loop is CASSSWGQRQETQYF. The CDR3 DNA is TGTGCCAGCAGCTCATGGGGCCAGAGACAAGAGACCCAGTACTTC.

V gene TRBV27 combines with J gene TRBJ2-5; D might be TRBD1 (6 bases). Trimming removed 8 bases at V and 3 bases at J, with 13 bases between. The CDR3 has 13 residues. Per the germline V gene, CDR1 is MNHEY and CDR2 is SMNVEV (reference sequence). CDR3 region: CASLGAAEETQYF. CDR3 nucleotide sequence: TGTGCCAGCCTGGGGGCTGCTGAAGAGACCCAGTACTTC.

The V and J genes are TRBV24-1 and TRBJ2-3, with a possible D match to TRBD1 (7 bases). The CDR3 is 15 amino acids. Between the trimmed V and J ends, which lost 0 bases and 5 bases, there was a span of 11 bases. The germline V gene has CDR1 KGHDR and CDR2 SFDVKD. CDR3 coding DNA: TGTGCCACCAGTGATTTGCAGGGGGGACGAGATACGCAGTATTTT. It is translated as CATSDLQGGRDTQYF.

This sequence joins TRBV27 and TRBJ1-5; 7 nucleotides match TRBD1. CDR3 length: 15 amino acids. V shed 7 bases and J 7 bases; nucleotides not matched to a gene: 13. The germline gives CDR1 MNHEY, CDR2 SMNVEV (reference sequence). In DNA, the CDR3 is TGTGCCAGCAATGCTGCGGGGCACAGGGGCCAGCCCCAGCATTTT. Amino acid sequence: CASNAAGHRGQPQHF.